The 15 T cell receptor beta chains listed next were all sequenced from one sample in a study of CD8 T cells in ankylosing spondylitis. Study conclusions and caveats: About 8 highly homologous variants made up a TCR beta motif, and this motif appeared characteristic of ankylosing spondylitis blood.

These receptors' antigens are unknown. One entry per CDR3 protein, called by TCRdb with MiXCR from the 5' RACE reads. The repertoire has around 540,000 distinct CDR3 sequences, 12% of them found once; the top ten carry around 7%. The sequencing input was blood, either unsorted or a sorted T cell fraction (not recorded which). All receptors come from a male donor with ankylosing spondylitis.

The chain employs TRBV12-3 or TRBV12-4 and TRBJ1-5; no clear D. Trimming pared 1 base from V and 4 bases from J, leaving 11 bases between. The CDR3 totals 15 residues. The CDR3 region is CASSLVALGNQPQHF. As DNA, the CDR3 is TGTGCCAGCAGTTTAGTTGCCCTCGGGAATCAGCCCCAGCATTTT.

V usage is TRBV7-2 and J usage is TRBJ2-5; TRBD1 matches at 11 bases. CDR3 length: 15 amino acids. V trimming: 4 bases; J trimming: 4 bases; junction bases outside the gene matches: 5. The germline V gene encodes CDR1 SGHTA and CDR2 FQGNSA. In nucleotides, the CDR3 is TGTGCCAGCAGCTCGCGGACAGGGGGCGGAGAGACCCAGTACTTC. Its protein is CASSSRTGGGETQYF.

This clonotype appeared a few times. The chain combines TRBV2 with TRBJ2-1; perhaps TRBD1 as D (6 bases). V lost 6 bases and J 3 bases, leaving 21 bases between the germline ends. The CDR3 sequence is 17 residues long. In germline, CDR1 is SNHLY, CDR2 FYNNEI. CDR3 protein: CASSDLFSGVGYNEQFF. CDR3 DNA sequence: TGTGCCAGCAGCGATCTCTTTTCAGGGGTTGGCTACAATGAGCAGTTCTTC.

DNA of the CDR3: TGTGCCAGCAGTGAAGGGCGGGCAGCATTAAACACCGGGGAGCTGTTTTTT. It encodes CASSEGRAALNTGELFF. V is TRBV6-1 and J is TRBJ2-2; D might be TRBD2 (5 bases). The CDR3 sequence is 17 residues long. Trimming removed 1 base from V and 2 bases from J, with 14 bases in between. Germline V gene data show CDR1 as MNHNS and CDR2 as SASEGT.

The table lists this clonotype with a few counts. The V gene is TRBV5-1, the J gene TRBJ2-1; TRBD1 matches 10 bases. In germline, CDR1 is SGHRS, CDR2 YFSETQ. Trimming took 3 bases from V and 2 from J; bases not matched to a gene: 5. CDR3 length: 16 residues. The CDR3 DNA follows: TGCGCCAGCAGCTCACAAGGGACAGGGGCCTACAATGAGCAGTTCTTC. This gives the protein CASSSQGTGAYNEQFF. Full variable domain (outside the CDR3, taken from reference TRBV5-1 and TRBJ2-1): KAGVTQTPRYLIKTRGQQVTLSCSPISGHRSVSWYQQTPGQGLQFLFEYFSETQRNKGNFPGRFSGRQFSNSRSEMNVSTLELGDSALYLCASSSQGTGAYNEQFFGPGTRLTVL.

CDR3 nucleotide sequence: TGTGCCAGCAGCTCACTAGCGGGAGAGCAGGGGGGTGAGCAGTTCTTC. Protein: CASSSLAGEQGGEQFF. V usage is TRBV7-6 and J usage is TRBJ2-1; TRBD2 agrees at 11 bases. V shed 4 bases, J shed 9 bases, and the junction held 11 bases outside the gene matches. Germline CDR1 SGHVS, CDR2 FNYEAQ. The CDR3 consists of 16 residues.

This clonotype has only a few counts. The rearrangement joins TRBV12-5 to TRBJ2-2, with TRBD1 matching 7 bases. The CDR3 runs 12 residues. V shed 10 bases and J 6 bases; nucleotides not matched to a gene: 5. Germline V gives CDR1 LGHNT, CDR2 FRNRAP. CDR3 protein: CATQQGPGELFF. In nucleotides, the CDR3 is TGTGCTACTCAACAGGGGCCCGGGGAGCTGTTTTTT.

This clonotype has just a few counts. The chain joins TRBV15 to TRBJ2-5, with D unclear. From germline, CDR1 is LNHNV and CDR2 YYDKDF (reference sequence). The CDR3 is 12 residues long. Trimming removed 6 bases at V and 4 bases at J, with 9 bases between. The CDR3 protein is CATREVGETQYF. The DNA for the CDR3 is TGTGCCACCAGAGAGGTCGGAGAGACCCAGTACTTC.

This clonotype came up a few times. The rearrangement links TRBV5-1 to TRBJ1-6, with 9 bases lining up with TRBD1. CDR1 and CDR2 from the germline V gene are SGHRS and YFSETQ. V lost 1 base to trimming and J lost 7 bases; unmatched junction nucleotides: 6. The CDR3 spans 16 residues. CDR3 region: CASSLTGGARNSPLHF. CDR3 DNA sequence: TGCGCCAGCAGCTTGACAGGGGGCGCACGGAATTCACCCCTCCACTTT.

Many counts were recorded for this clonotype. The chain recombines TRBV2 with TRBJ2-1; D is perhaps TRBD2 (6 bases). CDR1 SNHLY and CDR2 FYNNEI come from the germline V gene. The CDR3 totals 14 residues. V dropped 7 bases and J dropped 0 bases, with 10 bases sitting between them. Written as DNA, the CDR3 is TGTGCCAGCAACCGGGACTCCTCCTACAATGAGCAGTTCTTC. This encodes CASNRDSSYNEQFF.

The V gene is TRBV7-2, the J gene TRBJ2-5; 12 nucleotides align to TRBD2. The CDR3 is 15 amino acids. V shed 6 bases and J 5 bases; nucleotides not matched to a gene: 7. The germline V gene encodes CDR1 SGHTA and CDR2 FQGNSA. CDR3 in DNA: TGTGCCAGCAGGCCTAGTCTAGCGGGAGGGGAGACCCAGTACTTC. It yields the protein CASRPSLAGGETQYF.

This clonotype was detected only a few times. The chain couples TRBV29-1 to TRBJ2-7; D is perhaps TRBD1 or TRBD2 (5 bases each). Germline V gives CDR1 SQVTM, CDR2 ANQGSEA. The CDR3 sequence is 13 residues long. V lost 7 bases and J lost 1, with 14 bases in between. The CDR3 is CSAGTGYSYEQYF. For the CDR3, the DNA is TGCAGCGCTGGGACCGGGTATTCCTACGAGCAGTACTTC.

This clonotype was seen more than once but under ten times. This chain connects TRBV5-1 to TRBJ2-7, with 7 bases aligning to TRBD1. Germline lookup yields CDR1 SGHRS and CDR2 YFSETQ. Germline trimming cut 0 bases from V and 6 bases from J; bases unmatched to any gene: 12. This CDR3 contains 16 residues. The CDR3 coding sequence is TGCGCCAGCAGCTTGGCGTGGGGGACAGAAGGCCGCGAGCAGTACTTC. This codes for CASSLAWGTEGREQYF. Based on the CDR3 plus reference TRBV5-1 and TRBJ2-7, the full variable domain is KAGVTQTPRYLIKTRGQQVTLSCSPISGHRSVSWYQQTPGQGLQFLFEYFSETQRNKGNFPGRFSGRQFSNSRSEMNVSTLELGDSALYLCASSLAWGTEGREQYFGPGTRLTVT.

The rearrangement links TRBV5-1 to TRBJ2-5; 8 bases are shared with TRBD2. With V trimmed by 4 bases and J by 2 bases, 10 bases remained unmatched. The CDR3 runs to 16 residues. CDR1 SGHRS and CDR2 YFSETQ come from the germline V gene. The CDR3 loop is CASSPGPAGVQETQYF. The DNA of the CDR3 is TGCGCCAGCAGCCCGGGTCCAGCGGGAGTTCAAGAGACCCAGTACTTC.

The chain joins TRBV20-1 to TRBJ2-7; maybe TRBD2 (6 bases). The V end was cut by 6 bases, the J end by 6 bases, with 18 bases between. Germline V gene lookup returns CDR1 DFQATT and CDR2 SNEGSKA (reference sequence). CDR3 size: 13 residues. The CDR3 bases are TGCAGTGCCCCTCGGGCGGGAACGGTCGAGCAGTACTTC. Amino acid sequence: CSAPRAGTVEQYF.